This TCR beta chain was retrieved from a study of control samples from healthy donors and cancer patients. Repertoires were generated with immunoSEQ multiplex PCR, while TCRdb's copy carries only in-frame clones and drops some. The table has about 18,000 clones, around 84% seen once. Trimming removed 6 bases from V and 4 bases from J, with 4 bases in between. Germline V gene data show CDR1 as DFQATT and CDR2 as SNEGSKA (reference sequence). This CDR3 region has 10 residues. The material sequenced was PBMCs. J is TRBJ2-4 and V is TRBV20-1; D ambiguous. The receptor was isolated from a woman in her sixties or seventies with lung cancer. CDR3 DNA sequence: TGCAGTGCGCAAAAAAACATTCAGTACTTC. As protein: CSAQKNIQYF.